This T cell receptor beta chain is drawn from a study of cytotoxic CD8 clonotypes in ibrutinib-treated CLL. As for the study in general: Patients: fewer than 12 relapsed/refractory, approximately 15 treatment-naive, 17 IGHV unmutated. Overall study results and limits: Baseline clonality was higher than in age-matched healthy donors and moved in step with circulating CD8+ T-cell counts. Ibrutinib response saw clonality rise, and progression saw it return toward baseline.

With 4 bases clipped from V and 5 bases from J, the junction kept 16 bases outside the gene matches. The CDR3 has 20 amino acids. CDR1 SGHRS and CDR2 YFSETQ come from the germline V gene. This clone was counted a single time. Its matching antigen is unknown. Produced via immunoSEQ multiplex PCR; TCRdb's table is partial and in-frame only. The data hold fewer than 300,000 clones, with more than 70% observed a single time. The chain is built from TRBV5-1 and TRBJ2-2, with 14 bases aligning to TRBD2. This clonotype was obtained from a human donor with chronic lymphocytic leukemia. Specimen: PBMCs, collected at disease progression, from a patient treated with ibrutinib. The CDR3 nucleotides read TGCGCCAGCAGCCCAACCTTGACTAGCGGGGGGGCCGGGCCAACCGGGGAGCTGTTTTTT. It is translated as CASSPTLTSGGAGPTGELFF.